A selection of T cell receptor beta chains follows, all from one sample in a study of shared clonotypes between healthy human individuals. The protocol was immunoSEQ multiplex PCR, while the TCRdb copy is restricted to in-frame clones and leaves out a portion. The sample includes hundreds of thousands of clones, around 67% of them seen just once. Input material: memory CD4+ T cells sorted from blood. The origin of the receptors is a man aged 25-40 years in good health. Each CDR3 is given without its conserved first and last residue. The D gene is left open where the match is weak. Size is stated for part of the rows, as once, few or many counts, or as a class when the clone is expanded.

>.|.|TRBJ1-3|TRBV6-1|13
ASSATGTSGNTIY
>TRBD1|.|TRBJ2-7|TRBV25-1|11
ASSDRQGDEQY
>TRBD2|.|TRBJ2-1|TRBV11-3|17
ASSLGVTSGRALRHEQF
>.|.|TRBJ1-3|TRBV10-3|15
AISESGPQGSGNTIY
>.|few|TRBJ1-5|TRBV28|12
ASVIGGNNQPQH
>TRBD2|.|TRBJ2-7|TRBV6-5|12
ASSSLAGTYEQY
>TRBD2|many|TRBJ2-3|TRBV12-5|13
ASALSGRGTDTQY
>.|.|TRBJ2-7|TRBV11-2|15
ASSSLVGVPGLREQY
>.|.|TRBJ2-2|TRBV19|14
ASKPPGGTDTGELF
>.|.|TRBJ2-5|TRBV9|12
ASSVASAWETQY
>.|.|TRBJ2-6|TRBV18|17
ASSPGGHWSRPGANVLT
>TRBD2|.|TRBJ2-1|TRBV7-6|14
ASSLPTSAPYNEQF
>TRBD2|.|TRBJ2-1|TRBV19|16
ASSGTSGRASPYNEQF
>.|.|TRBJ2-1|TRBV7-9|15
ASSPPRSLRAYNEQF
>.|.|TRBJ1-4|TRBV5-4|13
ASSLGAATNEKLF
>TRBD2|.|TRBJ2-7|TRBV6-5|12
ASSYLAGLYEQY
>TRBD2|.|TRBJ2-7|TRBV6-1|12
ASRGQTSSFEQY
>.|.|TRBJ2-7|TRBV15|14
ATSSGTGTGGYEQY
>.|.|TRBJ2-7|TRBV5-1|17
ASSLGVVPSALVSYEQY
>TRBD2|.|TRBJ2-3|TRBV5-4|14
ASSWEGTSGTDTQY
>TRBD1|few|TRBJ1-5|TRBV7-2|13
ASSFGPDRGQPQH
>TRBD1|.|TRBJ1-2|TRBV5-6|12
ASSLDRGVYGYT
>TRBD2|.|TRBJ2-1|TRBV2|13
ASSETSGYYNEQF
>.|.|TRBJ2-1|TRBV25-1|13
ASSAESSSYNEQF
>TRBD1|.|TRBJ2-7|TRBV4-2|20
ASSQDLFFGQGANSDPYEQY
>.|.|TRBJ2-3|TRBV27|12
ASSHWTAPDTQY
>.|.|TRBJ1-4|TRBV5-4|13
ASSLSAGSGEKLF
>TRBD2|.|TRBJ2-2|TRBV5-4|14
ASSSWTSGNTGELF
>.|.|TRBJ1-3|TRBV15|13
ATTSHANSGNTIY
>TRBD2|.|TRBJ2-3|TRBV5-5|13
ASSTSGRSPDTQY
>.|.|TRBJ2-7|TRBV5-1|12
ASSLEAGFDEQY
>TRBD2|.|TRBJ2-1|TRBV30|12
AWRLTSGSNEQF
>.|.|TRBJ2-7|TRBV14|9
ASSQVHEQY
>TRBD2|.|TRBJ2-3|TRBV10-3|10
ATLAGGDTQY
>TRBD1|.|TRBJ1-5|TRBV5-5|12
ASSQTGEEQPQH